This entry is about one TCR beta chain. This record belongs to a study of cytomegalovirus exposure and HLA in healthy donors. This CDR3 region has 17 residues. CDR1 is SGHRS and CDR2 is YFSETQ in the germline V gene. V lost 0 bases, J lost 2 bases, and 17 bases lay in between. Clones were read by immunoSEQ multiplex PCR, and TCRdb kept only the in-frame ones, dropping some. Among 65,000 to 100,000 clones, 93% were seen once, and the ten largest hold 3.5% to 4%. The material sequenced was PBMCs. The chain uses TRBV5-1 and TRBJ1-1, with D possibly matching TRBD1 (6 bases). The sequence came from a woman aged 25-40 years in good health and CMV-seronegative. The CDR3: CASSLGQLGGLNTEAFF. DNA for the CDR3: TGCGCCAGCAGCTTGGGCCAGCTCGGGGGGCTAAACACTGAAGCTTTCTTT.